What follows are 29 T cell receptor beta chains derived from one specimen sequenced in a study of CD8+ T cells in alopecia areata. It was cDNA, reverse transcribed from extracted RNA, that served as the sequencing template. Sequencing used immunoSEQ multiplex PCR; TCRdb keeps in-frame clones, though not all of them. Of over 85,000 clones listed, roughly two fifths are singletons. Material for sequencing was CD4+ T cells sorted from blood. The source of these receptors is a human donor with alopecia areata.

The chain links TRBV5-1 to TRBJ2-7; a weak D match, TRBD2 (6 bases). The V and J ends lost 4 bases and 4 bases respectively, with 15 bases between them. This CDR3 is built from 14 residues. CDR1 and CDR2 from the germline V gene are SGHRS and YFSETQ. In DNA, the CDR3 is TGCGCCAGCAGCCGGAGGGAGATCGGGTACGAGCAGTACTTC. Its protein product is CASSRREIGYEQYF.

V and J are TRBV5-1 and TRBJ1-5; no firm D call. The V end was cut by 5 bases, the J end by 2 bases, with 8 bases between. The germline V gene has CDR1 SGHRS and CDR2 YFSETQ. The CDR3 extends over 13 amino acids. Here the CDR3 DNA reads TGCGCCAGCAGTGAGGACGGCAATCAGCCCCAGCATTTT. This codes for CASSEDGNQPQHF.

The chain couples TRBV28 to TRBJ2-7; 8 bases agree with TRBD1. The CDR3 totals 13 residues. Trimming at V came to 8 bases and at J to 5 bases, leaving 8 bases not matched to a gene. CDR1 MDHEN and CDR2 SYDVKM come from the germline V gene. CDR3 DNA: TGTGCCAGCCTGGACAGGGTAGTGAACGAGCAGTACTTC. Protein sequence: CASLDRVVNEQYF.

This clone was found a few times. This chain links TRBV30 with TRBJ2-1; D may be TRBD2 (6 bases). The CDR3 sequence is 14 residues long. V lost 4 bases and J 6 bases, leaving 16 bases between the germline ends. The germline V gene encodes CDR1 GTSNPN and CDR2 SVGIG (reference sequence). CDR3 bases: TGTGCCTGGATGATCGGGGGAAGCCCCAATGAGCAGTTCTTC. This gives the protein CAWMIGGSPNEQFF.

This clone was found a few times. The rearrangement joins TRBV29-1 to TRBJ1-4; 9 bases fit TRBD1. The CDR3 extends over 15 amino acids. Germline loops: CDR1 SQVTM, CDR2 ANQGSEA. V dropped 0 bases and J dropped 7; count of bases not matched to a gene: 6. The CDR3 region has the DNA TGCAGCGTTGAAGAAACAGGGGGCTTTGGTGAAAAACTGTTTTTT. Amino acids: CSVEETGGFGEKLFF.

This clone was seen a handful of times. The chain combines TRBV5-1 with TRBJ2-2; D might be TRBD1 (5 bases). The CDR3 covers 14 residues. Germline assignment: CDR1 SGHRS and CDR2 YFSETQ. The V end was cut by 3 bases, the J end by 3 bases, with 9 bases between. The CDR3 DNA reads TGCGCCAGCAGCTCAGGGTTTGACACCGGGGAGCTGTTTTTT. Translated, it gives CASSSGFDTGELFF.

CDR3 nucleotide sequence: TGCGCCAGCAAACAGGTTAGCTCCTACAATGAGCAGTTCTTC. It specifies CASKQVSSYNEQFF. The chain is built from TRBV5-1 and TRBJ2-1; perhaps TRBD1 as D (5 bases). Trimming took 6 bases from V and 0 from J, leaving 10 bases between them. Germline CDR1 reads SGHRS; CDR2 reads YFSETQ. The CDR3 runs to 14 residues. The variable domain in full, completed from reference TRBV5-1 and TRBJ2-1, reads KAGVTQTPRYLIKTRGQQVTLSCSPISGHRSVSWYQQTPGQGLQFLFEYFSETQRNKGNFPGRFSGRQFSNSRSEMNVSTLELGDSALYLCASKQVSSYNEQFFGPGTRLTVL.

The J gene is TRBJ1-2, the V gene TRBV5-4, with D hard to call. The CDR3 loop spans 14 amino acids. V was pared by 3 bases and J by 7 bases, with 16 bases between. Germline CDR1 and CDR2: SGHNT and YYREEE (reference sequence). This chain's CDR3 is CASSSQEWLGGYTF. The CDR3 DNA sequence: TGTGCCAGCAGCTCGCAGGAATGGCTTGGTGGCTACACCTTC.

The rearrangement joins TRBV5-1 to TRBJ1-6; 9 bases align to TRBD1. CDR1 is SGHRS, CDR2 YFSETQ, per germline. This CDR3 contains 16 residues. Trimming at V came to 4 bases and at J to 6 bases, leaving 8 bases not matched to a gene. The CDR3: CASSQDPGQGNSPLHF. CDR3 coding DNA: TGCGCCAGCAGCCAAGATCCGGGACAGGGTAATTCACCCCTCCACTTT.

This clone has only a few counts. The J gene is TRBJ2-7, the V gene TRBV9, with 7 positions matching TRBD2. CDR3 length: 14 amino acids. The V segment lost 0 bases and the J segment 2 bases; nucleotides outside the gene matches: 2. CDR1 is SGDLS and CDR2 is YYNGEE in the germline V gene. The CDR3 coding sequence is TGTGCCAGCAGCGTAGGAAGCGGGACCTACGAGCAGTACTTC. It specifies CASSVGSGTYEQYF.

This clone was seen more than once but under ten times. The V gene is TRBV14, the J gene TRBJ2-1; 7 positions match TRBD1. Germline V gene lookup returns CDR1 SGHDN and CDR2 FVKESK. This CDR3 has 14 residues. V shed 3 bases, J shed 9 bases, and the junction held 8 bases outside the gene matches. The CDR3 DNA reads TGTGCCAGCAGCCAGACGACAGGGAAGGGTGAGCAGTTCTTC. Amino acid sequence: CASSQTTGKGEQFF. Based on the CDR3 plus reference TRBV14 and TRBJ2-1, the full variable domain is EAGVTQFPSHSVIEKGQTVTLRCDPISGHDNLYWYRRVMGKEIKFLLHFVKESKQDESGMPNNRFLAERTGGTYSTLKVQPAELEDSGVYFCASSQTTGKGEQFFGPGTRLTVL.

The CDR3, as DNA: TGTGCCTGGAGCCAACAATACGAGCAGTACTTC. This codes for CAWSQQYEQYF. The chain is built from TRBV30 and TRBJ2-7, with D uncertain. There are 11 residues in the CDR3. Trimming took 3 bases from V and 4 from J, leaving 7 bases between them. The V gene's germline CDR1 is GTSNPN and CDR2 SVGIG (reference sequence).

The chain combines TRBV4-1 with TRBJ1-5; no clear D gene. The CDR3 totals 15 residues. Per germline, CDR1 MGHRA and CDR2 YSYEKL. V lost 1 base to trimming and J lost 1 base, with 8 bases between them. CDR3 in amino acids: CASSQVQRSNQPQHF. CDR3 DNA: TGCGCCAGCAGCCAAGTTCAAAGAAGCAATCAGCCCCAGCATTTT.

The rearrangement joins TRBV5-1 to TRBJ2-2; the D gene is possibly TRBD1 (5 bases). From germline, CDR1 is SGHRS and CDR2 YFSETQ. This CDR3 comprises 14 residues. Trimming cost V 0 bases and J 6 bases, with 9 bases left between them. CDR3 in DNA: TGCGCCAGCAGCTTGGAGGGGTTCGCCGGGGAGCTGTTTTTT. This translates into CASSLEGFAGELFF.

This chain joins TRBV30 and TRBJ2-2; 12 bases match TRBD1. The germline gives CDR1 GTSNPN, CDR2 SVGIG (reference sequence). The V segment lost 3 bases and the J segment 7 bases; nucleotides outside the gene matches: 9. The CDR3 contains 16 residues. This CDR3 is CAWRDRDRGLVGELFF. DNA of the CDR3: TGTGCCTGGAGAGACCGGGACAGGGGGCTTGTCGGGGAGCTGTTTTTT.

The V gene is TRBV2, the J gene TRBJ2-5; 12 bases line up with TRBD2. This CDR3 region has 16 residues. The V gene's germline CDR1 is SNHLY and CDR2 FYNNEI. V lost 7 bases to trimming and J lost 1 base; unmatched junction nucleotides: 7. The CDR3 DNA sequence: TGTGCCAGCATCCCCAGACTAGCGGGGGCCCAAGAGACCCAGTACTTC. This sequence encodes CASIPRLAGAQETQYF.

This clone came up a few times. The rearrangement joins TRBV7-2 to TRBJ2-1; TRBD2 agrees at 7 bases. The ends lost 4 bases at V and 12 bases at J; junction bases unmatched: 9. Germline V gives CDR1 SGHTA, CDR2 FQGNSA. The CDR3 extends over 13 amino acids. The CDR3 here is CASSSPPGLTQFF. The CDR3 region has the DNA TGTGCCAGCAGCTCACCGCCGGGACTAACGCAGTTCTTC.

This clone was recorded once. The V gene is TRBV6-5, the J gene TRBJ1-1; unclear D gene. The V gene's germline CDR1 is MNHEY and CDR2 SVGAGI. This CDR3 spans 11 amino acids. V gave up 6 bases and J gave up 5 bases, with 7 bases separating them. The CDR3 DNA reads as TGTGCCAGCAGCATGGGGACTGAAGCTTTCTTT. As protein: CASSMGTEAFF.

The rearrangement joins TRBV30 to TRBJ2-4; D may be TRBD1 or TRBD2 (5 bases each). The CDR3 covers 15 residues. Germline CDR1 and CDR2: GTSNPN and SVGIG (reference sequence). V lost 7 bases and J lost 7, with 23 bases in between. CDR3 nucleotides: TGTGCCTCCTCCCCCGGTGGGGGTTCTTGGAACATTCAGTACTTC. Its protein product is CASSPGGGSWNIQYF. Filled out from reference TRBV30 and TRBJ2-4, the complete variable domain reads SQTIHQWPATLVQPVGSPLSLECTVEGTSNPNLYWYRQAAGRGLQLLFYSVGIGQISSEVPQNLSASRPQDRQFILSSKKLLLSDSGFYLCASSPGGGSWNIQYFGAGTRLSVL.

The chain couples TRBV5-1 to TRBJ2-1; the D is unclear. The germline gives CDR1 SGHRS, CDR2 YFSETQ. V shed 2 bases and J shed 8 bases, with 8 bases lying between them. The CDR3 spans 12 residues. CDR3 in amino acids: CASSLIFDEQFF. The CDR3, as DNA: TGCGCCAGCAGCTTAATATTCGATGAGCAGTTCTTC.

Turning to this clone: One junction end disagrees with the germline gene, perhaps due to a read error. The chain couples TRBV7-7 to TRBJ2-1, with 10 bases aligning to TRBD2. The CDR3 totals 14 residues. Germline V gene data show CDR1 as SSHAT and CDR2 as FNYEAQ (reference sequence). The CDR3 spells CASSLAGGNNEQFF. In DNA, the CDR3 is TGTGCTAGCAGCTTAGCGGGGGGCAACAATGAGCAGTTCTTC.

Only a few counts were recorded for this clone. V and J are TRBV2 and TRBJ2-7; perhaps TRBD2 as D (6 bases). Trimming took 3 bases from V and 0 from J, leaving 9 bases between them. The CDR3 spans 14 residues. Germline assignment: CDR1 SNHLY and CDR2 FYNNEI. CDR3 sequence (DNA): TGTGCCAGCAGTGACGGGGACTTCTCCTACGAGCAGTACTTC. As protein: CASSDGDFSYEQYF.

This clone was observed a handful of times. This chain joins TRBV5-4 and TRBJ2-3; 8 nucleotides line up with TRBD2. J was trimmed by 1 base and V by 4 bases; bases with no gene match: 5. The CDR3 has 15 amino acids. CDR1 is SGHNT, CDR2 YYREEE, per germline (reference sequence). CDR3: CASSPLTSGTDTQYF. The CDR3 nucleotides are TGTGCCAGCAGCCCCCTGACTAGCGGCACAGATACGCAGTATTTT.

In its sample, this clone was seen a few times. CDR3 DNA sequence: TGTGCCAGCAGCCCCCGACAGGGGGCGCGGACCCAGTACTTC. Amino acid sequence: CASSPRQGARTQYF. The chain combines TRBV5-4 with TRBJ2-5, with 10 bases matching TRBD1. V lost 4 bases, J lost 7 bases, and 7 bases stayed unmatched. The CDR3 totals 14 residues. Germline V gene data show CDR1 as SGHNT and CDR2 as YYREEE (reference sequence).

The table lists this clone with a few counts. V gene TRBV11-2 combines with J gene TRBJ2-3; D gene ambiguous. CDR3 size: 11 residues. V lost 8 bases, J lost 3 bases, and 6 bases lay in between. CDR1 is SGHAT, CDR2 FQNNGV, per germline. For the CDR3, the DNA is TGTGCCAGCTACAGAACAGATACGCAGTATTTT. Translating gives CASYRTDTQYF.

The J gene is TRBJ1-1, the V gene TRBV4-1, with 12 bases fitting TRBD1. The germline V gene encodes CDR1 MGHRA and CDR2 YSYEKL. The CDR3 totals 16 residues. The V and J ends lost 8 bases and 5 bases, in that order; junction bases with no gene match: 12. The CDR3 coding sequence is TGCGCCAGCGGGGACAGGGGGCGCGGGGCGGGTACTGAAGCTTTCTTT. This codes for CASGDRGRGAGTEAFF.

This clone occurred a few times. The CDR3 DNA reads TGTGCCAGCAGCTTAGATGTACACACCGGGGAGCTGTTTTTT. It encodes CASSLDVHTGELFF. This chain uses TRBV11-2 with TRBJ2-2, with D unclear. Germline lookup yields CDR1 SGHAT and CDR2 FQNNGV. The V end lost 0 bases, the J end lost 3 bases, and 5 bases lay between the germline ends. The CDR3 is made up of 14 amino acids.

The chain has TRBV27 and TRBJ2-5; a possible D gene is TRBD1 (5 bases). The V and J ends lost 6 bases and 5 bases respectively, with 22 bases between them. Per germline, CDR1 MNHEY and CDR2 SMNVEV (reference sequence). The CDR3 consists of 16 residues. The CDR3 here is CASSPTRRGASETQYF. CDR3 DNA: TGTGCCAGCAGCCCAACGAGAAGGGGCGCCTCGGAGACCCAGTACTTC.

The gene calls are TRBV30 and TRBJ2-4; a possible D gene is TRBD2 (6 bases). CDR1 is GTSNPN, CDR2 SVGIG, per germline (reference sequence). The CDR3 is made up of 15 amino acids. The ends were cut back, 0 bases at V and 0 bases at J, with 9 bases in the middle. The CDR3 here is CAWSVSGLAKNIQYF. The CDR3 DNA reads as TGTGCCTGGAGTGTAAGCGGGTTAGCCAAAAACATTCAGTACTTC.